Listed below are T cell receptor beta chains from one sample, sequenced in a study of blood T cell repertoires in COVID-19. Sequencing used immunoSEQ multiplex PCR; TCRdb keeps in-frame clones, though not all of them. This sample has about 70,000 clones, with approximately 90% found just once. Source material: peripheral blood. The source of these receptors is a man in his fifties or sixties with acute or convalescent COVID-19. Both conserved end residues are part of each CDR3. Each record gives: J gene, clone size, V gene, D gene, CDR3 DNA, CDR3 protein. A D gene is named only where the DNA matches it firmly. Not every row has a clone size; where given, it reads once, few, many or a size class.

j_gene: TRBJ2-1
abundance: .
v_gene: TRBV10-3
d_gene: TRBD2
CDR3nt: TGTGCCATCAGTGAAGCTAGCGGCAACAATGAGCAGTTCTTC
CDR3aa: CAISEASGNNEQFF

j_gene: TRBJ1-6
abundance: .
v_gene: TRBV19
d_gene: TRBD1
CDR3nt: TGTGCCAGTAGTATGAAGACAGGGGGCGGAAATTCACCCCTCCACTTT
CDR3aa: CASSMKTGGGNSPLHF

j_gene: TRBJ2-5
abundance: .
v_gene: TRBV24-1
d_gene: TRBD1
CDR3nt: TGTGCCACCAGTGAACAGGGACAGGGGTACCAAGAGACCCAGTACTTC
CDR3aa: CATSEQGQGYQETQYF

j_gene: TRBJ1-1
abundance: .
v_gene: TRBV2
d_gene: TRBD1
CDR3nt: TGTGCCAGCAGTACCCGGACAGGGAACACTGAAGCTTTCTTT
CDR3aa: CASSTRTGNTEAFF

j_gene: TRBJ2-3
abundance: .
v_gene: TRBV29-1
d_gene: .
CDR3nt: TGCAGCGTTGAGGGGGGTAATGCAGATACGCAGTATTTT
CDR3aa: CSVEGGNADTQYF

j_gene: TRBJ2-1
abundance: .
v_gene: TRBV9
d_gene: .
CDR3nt: TGTGCCAGCAGCTCCCTCCTCCTGACCAAGGCGGGTGAGCAGTTCTTC
CDR3aa: CASSSLLLTKAGEQFF

j_gene: TRBJ1-4
abundance: once
v_gene: TRBV28
d_gene: .
CDR3nt: TGTGCCAGCAGTTTGCACCTACAGGGAATTGGGGAAAAACTGTTTTTT
CDR3aa: CASSLHLQGIGEKLFF

j_gene: TRBJ1-3
abundance: .
v_gene: TRBV18
d_gene: .
CDR3nt: TGTGCCAGCTCAACCGACAGAGATGGAAACACCATATATTTT
CDR3aa: CASSTDRDGNTIYF

j_gene: TRBJ1-6
abundance: .
v_gene: TRBV3-1/TRBV3-2
d_gene: .
CDR3nt: TGTGCCAGCAGCCAAGGACAATCAAGGAATTCACCCCTCCACTTT
CDR3aa: CASSQGQSRNSPLHF

j_gene: TRBJ1-1
abundance: .
v_gene: TRBV27
d_gene: .
CDR3nt: TGTGCCAGCAGTACAACCCCGAAGAGGGTGCCGGTCGGCGGCGTAAGCACTGAAGCTTTCTTT
CDR3aa: CASSTTPKRVPVGGVSTEAFF

j_gene: TRBJ1-4
abundance: .
v_gene: TRBV4-3
d_gene: .
CDR3nt: TGCGCCAGCAGCCAAGAAGCGACAGGAGCCGAAAAACTGTTTTTT
CDR3aa: CASSQEATGAEKLFF

j_gene: TRBJ1-2
abundance: .
v_gene: TRBV4-1
d_gene: .
CDR3nt: TGCGCCAGCAGCCAGGCTATACAGGGCGGAAAGGATGGCTACACCTTC
CDR3aa: CASSQAIQGGKDGYTF

j_gene: TRBJ2-7
abundance: .
v_gene: TRBV14
d_gene: TRBD1
CDR3nt: TGTGCCAGCAGCGGAAGGACAGGCGTCTCCTACGAGCAGTACTTC
CDR3aa: CASSGRTGVSYEQYF

j_gene: TRBJ1-3
abundance: .
v_gene: TRBV28
d_gene: TRBD1
CDR3nt: TGTGCCAGCAGTTTATCGGGGACAGGGGTAGGAAACACCATATATTTT
CDR3aa: CASSLSGTGVGNTIYF

j_gene: TRBJ2-2
abundance: .
v_gene: TRBV6-6
d_gene: .
CDR3nt: TGTGCCAGCAGTTACACGGGGAACACCGGGGAGCTGTTTTTT
CDR3aa: CASSYTGNTGELFF

j_gene: TRBJ1-6
abundance: .
v_gene: TRBV7-6
d_gene: TRBD1
CDR3nt: TGTGCCAGCAGCAGATCCGGGACAGGGGGTTCACCCCTCCACTTT
CDR3aa: CASSRSGTGGSPLHF

j_gene: TRBJ1-2
abundance: .
v_gene: TRBV30
d_gene: .
CDR3nt: TGTGCCTGGAAACCCACAGGGAACGGCTACACCTTC
CDR3aa: CAWKPTGNGYTF

j_gene: TRBJ2-5
abundance: .
v_gene: TRBV11-2
d_gene: .
CDR3nt: TGTGCCAGCAGCTTAGGGGGGCCGGAGACCCAGTACTTC
CDR3aa: CASSLGGPETQYF

j_gene: TRBJ2-7
abundance: .
v_gene: TRBV6-6
d_gene: TRBD1
CDR3nt: TGTGCCAGCAGTCCTCAGGACAGGCGGTACGAGCAGTACTTC
CDR3aa: CASSPQDRRYEQYF

j_gene: TRBJ2-5
abundance: .
v_gene: TRBV11-2
d_gene: TRBD1
CDR3nt: TGTGCCAGCAGCTCAACCGAAACAGGGGAACAAGAGACCCAGTACTTC
CDR3aa: CASSSTETGEQETQYF

j_gene: TRBJ1-4
abundance: .
v_gene: TRBV28
d_gene: TRBD1
CDR3nt: TGTGCCAGCAGTGCACAGGGGAAGGGGCCTGAAAAACTGTTTTTT
CDR3aa: CASSAQGKGPEKLFF

j_gene: TRBJ1-5
abundance: .
v_gene: TRBV7-2
d_gene: TRBD1
CDR3nt: TGTGCCAGCAGCTTATGGACAGGAGATTATCAGCCCCAGCATTTT
CDR3aa: CASSLWTGDYQPQHF

j_gene: TRBJ1-5
abundance: once
v_gene: TRBV18
d_gene: TRBD1
CDR3nt: TGTGCCAGCTCAGGCACAGGGGGCGCCGGTCAGCCCCAGCATTTT
CDR3aa: CASSGTGGAGQPQHF

j_gene: TRBJ2-7
abundance: .
v_gene: TRBV6-5
d_gene: TRBD2
CDR3nt: TGTGCCAGCAGTAGCGGGAGATACGAGCAGTACTTC
CDR3aa: CASSSGRYEQYF

j_gene: TRBJ1-3
abundance: .
v_gene: TRBV7-2
d_gene: .
CDR3nt: TGTGCCAGCAGCCAGGGACACAACTCTGGAAACACCATATATTTT
CDR3aa: CASSQGHNSGNTIYF

j_gene: TRBJ1-6
abundance: .
v_gene: TRBV28
d_gene: .
CDR3nt: TGTGCCAGCAGTTCCCAACAGTTCCCCCTCCACTTT
CDR3aa: CASSSQQFPLHF

j_gene: TRBJ1-4
abundance: .
v_gene: TRBV15
d_gene: .
CDR3nt: TGTGCCACCAGCACCGAAACAGGGAAGGCTGAAAAACTGTTTTTT
CDR3aa: CATSTETGKAEKLFF

j_gene: TRBJ1-4
abundance: .
v_gene: TRBV6-6
d_gene: TRBD1
CDR3nt: TGTGCCAGCAGTTCACAGGGGGCGGCTGAAAAACTGTTTTTT
CDR3aa: CASSSQGAAEKLFF

j_gene: TRBJ1-1
abundance: .
v_gene: TRBV7-9
d_gene: .
CDR3nt: TGTGCCAGCAGCTTAACCGGTTCTGAAGCTTTCTTT
CDR3aa: CASSLTGSEAFF

j_gene: TRBJ2-2
abundance: .
v_gene: TRBV6-5
d_gene: TRBD2
CDR3nt: TGTGCCAGCAGTTCCCCGGGACTAGCGTACACCGGGGAGCTGTTTTTT
CDR3aa: CASSSPGLAYTGELFF

j_gene: TRBJ1-2
abundance: .
v_gene: TRBV5-6
d_gene: TRBD1
CDR3nt: TGTGCCAGCAGCTTGTTCGGACAGGGGGCCGCGAGTTATGGCTACACCTTC
CDR3aa: CASSLFGQGAASYGYTF

j_gene: TRBJ1-2
abundance: .
v_gene: TRBV20-1
d_gene: .
CDR3nt: TGCAGTGCTAGTCACCCCAGGGGACCTGGCTACACCTTC
CDR3aa: CSASHPRGPGYTF

j_gene: TRBJ2-1
abundance: .
v_gene: TRBV6-4
d_gene: TRBD2
CDR3nt: TGTGCCAGCAGTGAGGGCCCCGGGGGGAATGAGCAGTTCTTC
CDR3aa: CASSEGPGGNEQFF